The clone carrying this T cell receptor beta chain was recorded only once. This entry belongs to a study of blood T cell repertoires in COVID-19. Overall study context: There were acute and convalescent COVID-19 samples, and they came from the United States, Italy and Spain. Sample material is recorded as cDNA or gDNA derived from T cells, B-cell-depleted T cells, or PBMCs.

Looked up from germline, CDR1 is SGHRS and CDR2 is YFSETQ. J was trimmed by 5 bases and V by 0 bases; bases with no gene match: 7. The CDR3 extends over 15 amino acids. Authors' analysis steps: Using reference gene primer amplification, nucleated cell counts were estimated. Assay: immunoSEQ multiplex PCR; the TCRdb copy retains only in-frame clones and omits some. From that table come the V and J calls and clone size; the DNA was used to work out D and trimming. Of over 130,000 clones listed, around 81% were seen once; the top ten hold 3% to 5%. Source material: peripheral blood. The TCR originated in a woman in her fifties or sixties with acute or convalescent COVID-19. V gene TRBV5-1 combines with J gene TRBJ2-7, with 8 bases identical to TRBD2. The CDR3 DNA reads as TGCGCCAGCAGCTTGGACGGGACTAGATCCGACGAGCAGTACTTC. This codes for CASSLDGTRSDEQYF.